These 10 T cell receptor beta chains share one sample of origin, sequenced in a study of blood T cell repertoires in COVID-19. Here immunoSEQ multiplex PCR was the method, and the copy in TCRdb shows in-frame clones only, minus some. The data contain roughly 53,000 clones, about 90% of them singletons. Material for sequencing was peripheral blood. The receptors stem from a woman older than 75 with COVID-19, enrolled during active disease.

The J gene is TRBJ1-3, the V gene TRBV6-5; TRBD1 aligns across 7 bases. Germline V gene data show CDR1 as MNHEY and CDR2 as SVGAGI. This CDR3 contains 14 residues. V lost 4 bases to trimming and J lost 3 bases; unmatched junction nucleotides: 3. CDR3 amino acids: CASSSRDSGNTIYF. The DNA of the CDR3 is TGTGCCAGCAGTTCCCGGGACAGTGGAAACACCATATATTTT.

This clone was observed a few times. The chain is built from TRBV28 and TRBJ1-1, with D possibly TRBD1 on 5 matching bases. The V end was cut by 4 bases, the J end by 4 bases, with 13 bases between. Looked up from germline, CDR1 is MDHEN and CDR2 is SYDVKM. The length of the CDR3 is 14 residues. CDR3 residues: CASSYRLRTTEAFF. CDR3 nucleotides: TGTGCCAGCAGTTACAGGCTCCGGACCACTGAAGCTTTCTTT.

A single count supports this clone. The chain carries TRBV29-1 and TRBJ2-3; 9 bases are shared with TRBD1. The CDR3 extends over 14 amino acids. Germline lookup yields CDR1 SQVTM and CDR2 ANQGSEA. V lost 8 bases, J lost 8 bases, and 14 bases stayed unmatched. In DNA, the CDR3 is TGCAGCTCCTATATGACAGGGGGAGTTAGTACGCAGTATTTT. Protein sequence: CSSYMTGGVSTQYF.

V usage is TRBV2 and J usage is TRBJ1-5, with 7 bases fitting TRBD1. V was pared by 7 bases and J by 1 base, with 7 bases of the junction left unmatched. The CDR3 length is 15 residues. Germline loops: CDR1 SNHLY, CDR2 FYNNEI. The CDR3 nucleotides are TGTGCCAGCACTACGACAGGGCACAGCAATCAGCCCCAGCATTTT. This gives the protein CASTTTGHSNQPQHF.

This clone was counted only a few times. Here the CDR3 reads CASSKDKNTEAFF. DNA for the CDR3: TGTGCCAGCAGTAAGGACAAGAACACTGAAGCTTTCTTT. J is TRBJ1-1 and V is TRBV6-6; TRBD1 is a possible D gene (5 bases). This CDR3 region has 13 residues. Germline lookup yields CDR1 MNHNY and CDR2 SVGAGI (reference sequence). Trimming removed 5 bases at V and 1 base at J, with 8 bases between.

The count of this clone is one. This rearrangement joins TRBV6-5 to TRBJ1-4; maybe TRBD1 (5 bases). CDR1 and CDR2 from the germline V gene are MNHEY and SVGAGI. The V and J ends lost 2 bases and 11 bases respectively, with 15 bases between them. This CDR3 is built from 14 residues. Written as DNA, the CDR3 is TGTGCCAGCAGTTACGGGAGGGGATTAGGGAAACTGTTTTTT. This translates into CASSYGRGLGKLFF.

The V and J genes are TRBV7-2 and TRBJ1-4, with D possibly TRBD1 on 5 matching bases. The V and J ends lost 5 bases and 8 bases respectively, with 21 bases between them. Germline CDR1 and CDR2: SGHTA and FQGNSA. The CDR3 is 16 residues long. The CDR3 DNA follows: TGTGCCAGCAGCCGGGACTCCCTCTATGGGAGCGAAAAACTGTTTTTT. This encodes CASSRDSLYGSEKLFF.

V gene TRBV5-6 combines with J gene TRBJ2-3, with 9 bases identical to TRBD1. CDR1 and CDR2 from the germline V gene are SGHDT and YYEEEE. CDR3 size: 19 residues. The V gene end was trimmed by 1 base and the J gene end by 0 bases; junction bases not matched to a gene: 12. CDR3 sequence: CASSLYGTGMLGSTDTQYF. The CDR3, as DNA: TGTGCCAGCAGCTTGTATGGGACAGGGATGCTAGGTAGCACAGATACGCAGTATTTT.

This rearrangement joins TRBV18 to TRBJ1-6; TRBD1 aligns across 10 bases. This CDR3 has 15 amino acids. Germline CDR1 is KGHSH and CDR2 is LQKENI. Trimming took 2 bases from V and 10 from J; bases not matched to a gene: 5. CDR3 amino acids: CASSPGTGVGSPLHF. Written as DNA, the CDR3 is TGTGCCAGCTCACCAGGGACAGGGGTGGGCTCACCCCTCCACTTT.

The chain combines TRBV5-8 with TRBJ2-3; the match to TRBD2 covers 10 bases. V dropped 2 bases and J dropped 6; count of bases not matched to a gene: 6. Germline values: CDR1 SGHTS, CDR2 YDEGEE. This CDR3 is built from 15 residues. The CDR3 here is CASSFLAGGGDTQYF. CDR3 DNA: TGTGCCAGCAGCTTCTTAGCGGGAGGCGGGGATACGCAGTATTTT.